This passage covers 18 T cell receptor beta chains from one sample sequenced in a study of shared clonotypes between healthy human individuals. Assay used: immunoSEQ multiplex PCR; TCRdb lists only in-frame clones, some missing. This table holds 650,000 to 700,000 clones, less than 95% found once. The sequenced sample consisted of memory CD8+ T cells from PBMCs. Documented subset: CD45RO+ cells pooled with CCR7-negative TemRA cells. These receptors originate from a man aged 18 to 30 in good health. Some clones in this sample may be carry-over from other donors' samples.

V and J are TRBV19 and TRBJ2-7; 7 positions match TRBD1. V lost 5 bases, J lost 3 bases, and 10 bases stayed unmatched. Germline CDR1 and CDR2: LNHDA and SQIVND (reference sequence). The CDR3 length is 15 residues. CDR3 coding DNA: TGTGCCAGTAGTGGTCCGGGACAGAGGAACTACGAGCAGTACTTC. Translating gives CASSGPGQRNYEQYF.

The CDR3 loop reads CASSIRLAGSYEQYF. The CDR3, as DNA: TGTGCCAGTAGTATCAGACTAGCGGGGTCCTACGAGCAGTACTTC. The chain couples TRBV19 to TRBJ2-7, with TRBD2 matching 11 bases. Per germline, CDR1 LNHDA and CDR2 SQIVND (reference sequence). The junction had 2 bases not matched to a gene; V was cut back by 3 bases and J by 1 base. There are 15 residues in the CDR3.

V and J are TRBV7-9 and TRBJ2-7, with 8 positions matching TRBD1. V dropped 0 bases and J dropped 7; count of bases not matched to a gene: 8. Germline CDR1 and CDR2: SEHNR and FQNEAQ (reference sequence). The length of the CDR3 is 15 residues. CDR3 DNA: TGTGCCAGCAGCTTAGCGGGACAGGCCCTCCGGGAGCAGTACTTC. Residues: CASSLAGQALREQYF.

J is TRBJ1-2 and V is TRBV5-1; TRBD1 matches 8 bases. The CDR3 runs 15 residues. Germline CDR1 and CDR2: SGHRS and YFSETQ. V was clipped by 4 bases and J by 4 bases; unmatched bases: 9. The CDR3 loop is CASSARDRKGYGYTF. CDR3 sequence (DNA): TGCGCCAGCAGCGCACGGGACAGGAAGGGCTATGGCTACACCTTC.

The chain employs TRBV29-1 and TRBJ2-7, with D possibly called TRBD1 or TRBD2 (5 bases each). Trimming removed 5 bases from V and 2 bases from J, with 10 bases in between. The CDR3 loop spans 12 amino acids. In germline, CDR1 is SQVTM, CDR2 ANQGSEA. CDR3 bases: TGCAGCGTTCGGGGCGCCCCCTACGAGCAGTACTTC. Its translation: CSVRGAPYEQYF.

The chain links TRBV9 to TRBJ2-2; maybe TRBD2 (5 bases). The CDR3 consists of 18 residues. The V and J ends lost 0 bases and 2 bases respectively, with 17 bases between them. CDR1 and CDR2 (germline): SGDLS, YYNGEE. CDR3 protein: CASSVVGSLRANTGELFF. The CDR3 region has the DNA TGTGCCAGCAGCGTAGTAGGGTCCCTGCGGGCCAACACCGGGGAGCTGTTTTTT. The full variable domain, in which reference TRBV9 and TRBJ2-2 provide the parts outside the CDR3, is DSGVTQTPKHLITATGQRVTLRCSPRSGDLSVYWYQQSLDQGLQFLIQYYNGEERAKGNILERFSAQQFPDLHSELNLSSLELGDSALYFCASSVVGSLRANTGELFFGEGSRLTVL.

The CDR3 sequence: CASSLVGGTDRNEQYF. CDR3 coding DNA: TGTGCCAGCAGCTTAGTGGGAGGGACCGATCGCAACGAGCAGTACTTC. This sequence joins TRBV7-9 and TRBJ2-7, with 7 bases aligning to TRBD2. Germline lookup yields CDR1 SEHNR and CDR2 FQNEAQ (reference sequence). The length of the CDR3 is 16 residues. V was clipped by 1 base and J by 5 bases; unmatched bases: 11.

The chain employs TRBV4-3 and TRBJ1-4; 9 bases are a match to TRBD1. V dropped 1 base and J dropped 6; count of bases not matched to a gene: 3. Germline V gene data show CDR1 as LGHNA and CDR2 as YSLEER. The CDR3 spans 15 residues. For the CDR3, the DNA is TGCGCCAGCAGCCAAGCCGGGACAGGGTATGAAAAACTGTTTTTT. The encoded protein is CASSQAGTGYEKLFF.

The gene calls are TRBV5-6 and TRBJ2-7; unclear D gene. Germline V gene lookup returns CDR1 SGHDT and CDR2 YYEEEE. The CDR3 runs to 13 residues. V shed 0 bases and J shed 4 bases, with 8 bases lying between them. The CDR3 reads CASSLASTYEQYF. The CDR3, as DNA: TGTGCCAGCAGCTTGGCCTCAACATACGAGCAGTACTTC.

The chain has TRBV11-2 and TRBJ2-5; TRBD2 is a possible D gene (7 bases). The ends were cut back, 4 bases at V and 5 bases at J, with 20 bases in the middle. Germline values: CDR1 SGHAT, CDR2 FQNNGV. This CDR3 contains 16 residues. The CDR3 sequence: CASSSRGGRARETQYF. In nucleotides, the CDR3 is TGTGCCAGCAGCTCCCGAGGGGGGAGGGCCCGGGAGACCCAGTACTTC.

This clone was counted a single time. The rearrangement joins TRBV28 to TRBJ2-7, with 11 bases lining up with TRBD1. V was clipped by 8 bases and J by 3 bases; unmatched bases: 3. Germline-derived CDR1 and CDR2 are MDHEN and SYDVKM. This CDR3 has 13 residues. CDR3 amino acids: CASWDRGNYEQYF. In nucleotides, the CDR3 is TGTGCCAGCTGGGACAGGGGGAACTACGAGCAGTACTTC.

The V and J genes are TRBV30 and TRBJ2-5; D remains ambiguous. Germline V CDR1 and CDR2: GTSNPN, SVGIG (reference sequence). The CDR3 loop spans 11 amino acids. V lost 0 bases and J 12 bases, leaving 11 bases between the germline ends. DNA of the CDR3: TGTGCCTGGAGTGTTGGAACCGGCAAGTACTTC. Amino acids: CAWSVGTGKYF.

This clone showed up just a few times. This rearrangement joins TRBV6-1 to TRBJ1-2; perhaps TRBD1 as D (6 bases). Germline CDR1 is MNHNS and CDR2 is SASEGT. The CDR3 is 12 amino acids. The V end lost 7 bases, the J end lost 7 bases, and 13 bases lay between the germline ends. The CDR3 reads CASTKGEVGYTF. CDR3 in DNA: TGTGCCAGCACCAAGGGGGAGGTTGGCTACACCTTC.

Remarks on this clone: Different DNA sequences within this sample yield the same CDR3. J is TRBJ2-1 and V is TRBV11-2; the match to TRBD2 covers 8 bases. There are 15 residues in the CDR3. The germline CDR1 and CDR2 sequences are SGHAT and FQNNGV. The V and J ends lost 5 bases and 3 bases, in that order; junction bases with no gene match: 6. Here the CDR3 DNA reads TGTGCCAGCAGCCTTGGGCTAGCGGGCTACAATGAGCAGTTCTTC. Amino acids: CASSLGLAGYNEQFF. Looking up the rest from reference TRBV11-2 and TRBJ2-1 gives the full variable domain: EAGVAQSPRYKIIEKRQSVAFWCNPISGHATLYWYQQILGQGPKLLIQFQNNGVVDDSQLPKDRFSAERLKGVDSTLKIQPAKLEDSAVYLCASSLGLAGYNEQFFGPGTRLTVL.

The chain links TRBV4-1 to TRBJ1-2; perhaps TRBD1 as D (6 bases). The CDR3 length is 18 residues. V dropped 5 bases and J dropped 2 bases, with 24 bases sitting between them. Germline assignment: CDR1 MGHRA and CDR2 YSYEKL. The CDR3, as DNA: TGCGCCAGCAGCGTACTCAGGGACGCCCCAGGGGTAAACTATGGCTACACCTTC. Protein: CASSVLRDAPGVNYGYTF.

This clone was seen once. This chain joins TRBV5-1 and TRBJ1-2; D perhaps matches TRBD1 (5 bases). The CDR3 sequence is 12 residues long. The V end lost 4 bases, the J end lost 6 bases, and 10 bases lay between the germline ends. The germline gives CDR1 SGHRS, CDR2 YFSETQ. The CDR3 protein is CASSPWGDGYTF. The CDR3 bases are TGCGCCAGCAGCCCGTGGGGGGATGGCTACACCTTC. Together with reference TRBV5-1 and TRBJ1-2, the CDR3 gives the full variable domain: KAGVTQTPRYLIKTRGQQVTLSCSPISGHRSVSWYQQTPGQGLQFLFEYFSETQRNKGNFPGRFSGRQFSNSRSEMNVSTLELGDSALYLCASSPWGDGYTFGSGTRLTVV.

The chain carries TRBV19 and TRBJ1-5; D is ambiguous. Trimming removed 7 bases from V and 7 bases from J, with 14 bases in between. Germline V lookup: CDR1 LNHDA, CDR2 SQIVND (reference sequence). The CDR3 extends over 13 amino acids. This CDR3 is CASTPIYGQPQHF. The CDR3 coding sequence is TGTGCCAGTACCCCGATTTACGGGCAGCCCCAGCATTTT. The complete variable domain, with remaining parts taken from reference TRBV19 and TRBJ1-5, reads DGGITQSPKYLFRKEGQNVTLSCEQNLNHDAMYWYRQDPGQGLRLIYYSQIVNDFQKGDIAEGYSVSREKKESFPLTVTSAQKNPTAFYLCASTPIYGQPQHFGDGTRLSIL.

This clone appeared once. The rearrangement joins TRBV7-9 to TRBJ1-2; D is unclear. CDR1 and CDR2 (germline): SEHNR, FQNEAQ (reference sequence). The V end was cut by 3 bases, the J end by 4 bases, with 9 bases between. The CDR3 runs 13 residues. CDR3 in DNA: TGTGCCAGCAGCTTCGGCAGAGCCTATGGCTACACCTTC. It yields the protein CASSFGRAYGYTF. The full variable domain, rest sourced from reference TRBV7-9 and TRBJ1-2, is DTGVSQNPRHKITKRGQNVTFRCDPISEHNRLYWYRQTLGQGPEFLTYFQNEAQLEKSRLLSDRFSAERPKGSFSTLEIQRTEQGDSAMYLCASSFGRAYGYTFGSGTRLTVV.